Each of the 17 T cell receptor beta chains below was sequenced from the same sample in a study of Graves' ophthalmopathy and Graves' hyperthyroidism. RNA transcripts were the source from which TCR beta CDR3 regions were amplified. RT-PCR with HTBI primers came first, then second-round multiplex PCR. Via MiXCR, TCRdb re-called the multiplex PCR reads, giving one row per CDR3 protein. The sample lists around 520,000 distinct CDR3 sequences, under 40% occurring once. Sequencing was performed on peripheral blood or thyroid tissue (not recorded which). These receptors originate from an adult man with Graves' hyperthyroidism.

This clonotype turned up a few times. This chain links TRBV27 with TRBJ1-1; possibly TRBD1 for D (6 bases). Germline CDR1 and CDR2: MNHEY and SMNVEV (reference sequence). This CDR3 has 14 residues. V was shortened by 5 bases and J by 1 base, with 11 bases between the two germline ends. The CDR3 nucleotides are TGTGCCAGCAGTGGGAGGACAGCGAACACTGAAGCTTTCTTT. This sequence encodes CASSGRTANTEAFF.

The chain combines TRBV25-1 with TRBJ1-4; no clear D gene. V was shortened by 5 bases and J by 3 bases, with 10 bases between the two germline ends. The germline V gene encodes CDR1 MGHDK and CDR2 SYGVNS. The CDR3 has 14 residues. CDR3 residues: CASSPGSSNEKLFF. In nucleotides, the CDR3 is TGTGCCAGCAGTCCCGGGAGCTCTAATGAAAAACTGTTTTTT.

Concerning this clonotype itself: The junction shows a germline mismatch at one end, possibly a read error. V usage is TRBV12-3 or TRBV12-4 and J usage is TRBJ2-5; unclear D gene. The CDR3 is 11 residues long. CDR3 bases: TGTGCCAGCAGTTGGGGTCCAGAATCGTTCTTC. Amino acids: CASSWGPESFF.

The rearrangement joins TRBV6-4 to TRBJ2-3, with D possibly being TRBD1 (6 bases). The germline V gene encodes CDR1 MRHNA and CDR2 SNTAGT. The CDR3 has 15 residues. The germline V and J ends were trimmed by 8 bases and 2 bases, with 17 bases remaining between them. CDR3 bases: TGTGCCAGCTCCGAGCGCCAGGGGCACACAGATACGCAGTATTTT. Translated, it gives CASSERQGHTDTQYF.

On this clonotype: A read error is likely, as this CDR3 ends without the conserved phenylalanine or tryptophan. The limits of the CDR3 on the DNA are not certain, so only TCRdb's listed CDR3 is given. The J gene is TRBJ1-3, the V gene TRBV7-2; the DNA was not compared with TRBD1, the D call given in the table. The V gene's germline CDR1 is SGHTA and CDR2 FQGNSA. The CDR3 is 10 residues long, counting both termini. CDR3 amino acids: CASSRQGLYT.

This clonotype was seen at least ten times. This CDR3 reads CASSLGDGDYEQYF. The CDR3 coding sequence is TGCGCCAGCAGCTTGGGGGACGGGGATTACGAGCAGTACTTC. The chain joins TRBV5-1 to TRBJ2-7; the D gene could be TRBD1 or TRBD2 (5 bases each). CDR3 length equals 14 residues. Germline CDR1 reads SGHRS; CDR2 reads YFSETQ. V lost 0 bases and J lost 4, with 11 bases in between. Full variable domain (remainder filled in from reference TRBV5-1 and TRBJ2-7): KAGVTQTPRYLIKTRGQQVTLSCSPISGHRSVSWYQQTPGQGLQFLFEYFSETQRNKGNFPGRFSGRQFSNSRSEMNVSTLELGDSALYLCASSLGDGDYEQYFGPGTRLTVT.

As regards this clonotype: Sequence at one end of the junction differs from germline and may be a read error. The genes are TRBV7-7 and TRBJ1-6, with a weak D call TRBD1 (6 bases). This CDR3 region has 12 residues. Germline assignment: CDR1 SSHAT and CDR2 FNYEAQ (reference sequence). CDR3 region: CASSVQGPPLHF. The CDR3 coding sequence is TGTGCTAGCAGCGTACAGGGTCCGCCCCTCCACTTT.

The chain carries TRBV9 and TRBJ2-5, with D perhaps TRBD2 (6 bases). Between the trimmed V and J ends, which lost 6 bases and 5 bases, there was a span of 17 bases. The germline V gene encodes CDR1 SGDLS and CDR2 YYNGEE. This CDR3 comprises 14 residues. The CDR3 sequence is CASNLASIVETQYF. The CDR3 DNA sequence: TGTGCCAGCAACCTAGCGAGCATTGTCGAGACCCAGTACTTC.

This clonotype showed up many times. The chain joins TRBV6-6 to TRBJ2-5, with no clear D. Per germline, CDR1 MNHNY and CDR2 SVGAGI (reference sequence). The CDR3 length is 13 residues. Trimming stripped 0 bases from V and 2 bases from J, with 4 bases between. CDR3: CASSYSRQETQYF. The DNA for the CDR3 is TGTGCCAGCAGTTACTCCAGGCAAGAGACCCAGTACTTC.

This clonotype was recorded many times. V and J are TRBV12-5 and TRBJ1-2; 9 positions match TRBD1. CDR1 is LGHNT, CDR2 FRNRAP, per germline. This CDR3 is built from 16 residues. V was pared by 1 base and J by 4 bases, with 7 bases of the junction left unmatched. For the CDR3, the DNA is TGTGCTAGTGGTTTGGCGGGACAGGGATTGGTCTATGGCTACACCTTC. Translating it yields CASGLAGQGLVYGYTF.

This clonotype was seen many times. The CDR3 DNA sequence: TGTGCCAGCAGCTTGGGCGGGAGATCGTTTATTCTCGAGCAGTACTTC. Amino acid sequence: CASSLGGRSFILEQYF. The chain couples TRBV5-8 to TRBJ2-7; 7 bases are a match to TRBD2. The trim removed 0 bases at V and 6 bases at J, leaving 12 bases unmatched. Germline V gene lookup returns CDR1 SGHTS and CDR2 YDEGEE. CDR3 length equals 16 residues. The full variable domain, in which reference TRBV5-8 and TRBJ2-7 provide the parts outside the CDR3, is EAGVTQSPTHLIKTRGQQATLRCSPISGHTSVYWYQQALGLGLQFLLWYDEGEERNRGNFPPRFSGRQFPNYSSELNVNALELEDSALYLCASSLGGRSFILEQYFGPGTRLTVT.

This clonotype has a count of ten or more. This chain connects TRBV7-2 to TRBJ2-7, with a weak D call TRBD1 (6 bases). The germline V and J ends were trimmed by 5 bases and 0 bases, with 14 bases remaining between them. CDR1 SGHTA and CDR2 FQGNSA come from the germline V gene. This CDR3 has 15 residues. CDR3 residues: CASSPAGDTSYEQYF. The CDR3 DNA sequence: TGTGCCAGCAGCCCTGCCGGGGACACCTCCTACGAGCAGTACTTC. The variable domain in full, with the rest retrieved from reference TRBV7-2 and TRBJ2-7, is GAGVSQSPSNKVTEKGKDVELRCDPISGHTALYWYRQSLGQGLEFLIYFQGNSAPDKSGLPSDRFSAERTGGSVSTLTIQRTQQEDSAVYLCASSPAGDTSYEQYFGPGTRLTVT.

The V and J genes are TRBV2 and TRBJ2-2; 10 positions agree with TRBD2. The germline V gene has CDR1 SNHLY and CDR2 FYNNEI. The CDR3 extends over 14 amino acids. The junction had 4 bases not matched to a gene; V was cut back by 5 bases and J by 7 bases. CDR3: CASSTSGTDGELFF. The CDR3 bases are TGTGCCAGCAGTACTAGCGGGACTGACGGGGAGCTGTTTTTT.

This clonotype appeared a few times. The chain joins TRBV4-3 to TRBJ1-2, with 7 bases identical to TRBD1. V shed 1 base and J 2 bases; nucleotides not matched to a gene: 10. Germline-derived CDR1 and CDR2 are LGHNA and YSLEER. This CDR3 region has 17 residues. The chain's CDR3 is CASSQVGGQAGNYGYTF. The CDR3 DNA is TGCGCCAGCAGCCAAGTAGGCGGACAGGCGGGGAACTATGGCTACACCTTC.

The rearrangement joins TRBV7-9 to TRBJ2-7, with D unresolved. Trimming left V 4 bases short and J 4 bases short, with 8 bases between. Germline assignment: CDR1 SEHNR and CDR2 FQNEAQ (reference sequence). This CDR3 contains 12 residues. CDR3 residues: CASSYGDYEQYF. The DNA of the CDR3 is TGTGCCAGCAGCTATGGCGATTACGAGCAGTACTTC. Supplemented by reference TRBV7-9 and TRBJ2-7, the full variable domain reads DTGVSQNPRHKITKRGQNVTFRCDPISEHNRLYWYRQTLGQGPEFLTYFQNEAQLEKSRLLSDRFSAERPKGSFSTLEIQRTEQGDSAMYLCASSYGDYEQYFGPGTRLTVT.

The V gene is TRBV5-6, the J gene TRBJ1-1, with D possibly being TRBD1 (6 bases). Deletions cut 0 bases from V and 0 bases from J, with 15 bases between. The CDR3 has 17 residues. CDR1 SGHDT and CDR2 YYEEEE come from the germline V gene. Written as DNA, the CDR3 is TGTGCCAGCAGCTTGGGGCAGGGGCGATCTCTGAACACTGAAGCTTTCTTT. This encodes CASSLGQGRSLNTEAFF.

This clonotype has more than one count but fewer than ten. V and J are TRBV5-1 and TRBJ1-1; D is possibly TRBD1 (6 bases). The CDR3 extends over 15 amino acids. Trimming left V 1 base short and J 4 bases short, with 14 bases between. Looked up from germline, CDR1 is SGHRS and CDR2 is YFSETQ. CDR3 region: CASSLFAGAGTEAFF. The CDR3 DNA sequence: TGCGCCAGCAGCTTGTTCGCAGGGGCTGGCACTGAAGCTTTCTTT.